These 21 T cell receptor beta chains were all obtained from the same sample, sequenced in a study of blood T cell repertoires in COVID-19. The method was immunoSEQ multiplex PCR; TCRdb's version includes in-frame clones alone and lacks a portion of them. This sample has roughly 150,000 clones, with 80% to 85% found just once. Input material: peripheral blood. Every receptor here comes from a man between 70 and 80 years old with active or convalescent COVID-19.

The chain has TRBV5-1 and TRBJ2-1; D gene ambiguous. Trimming shortened V by 6 bases and J by 0 bases, and 13 bases separated the two germline ends. Germline CDR1 reads SGHRS; CDR2 reads YFSETQ. This CDR3 region has 15 residues. DNA for the CDR3: TGCGCCAGCACCCGAGACTCGAGCTCCTACAATGAGCAGTTCTTC. This encodes CASTRDSSSYNEQFF.

This clone was seen just once. The CDR3 DNA sequence: TGTGCCAGCAGTCCCACTAGCGGGAGCCTCACAGATACGCAGTATTTT. Its protein product is CASSPTSGSLTDTQYF. This chain uses TRBV28 with TRBJ2-3; 11 positions agree with TRBD2. The CDR3 totals 16 residues. Trimming cost V 5 bases and J 2 bases; bases outside gene matches: 6. CDR1 and CDR2 (germline): MDHEN, SYDVKM.

This chain uses TRBV18 with TRBJ1-2, with 7 bases aligning to TRBD1. Trimming removed 2 bases from V and 4 bases from J; junction bases left unmatched: 7. Per the germline V gene, CDR1 is KGHSH and CDR2 is LQKENI. This CDR3 is 15 amino acids long. CDR3 nucleotide sequence: TGTGCCAGCTCACCAGAAGGGGGCGGCCTCTATGGCTACACCTTC. As protein: CASSPEGGGLYGYTF.

The chain uses TRBV19 and TRBJ1-2, with D unresolved. The CDR3 sequence is 13 residues long. Trimming took 6 bases from V and 5 from J, leaving 13 bases between them. Germline assignment: CDR1 LNHDA and CDR2 SQIVND (reference sequence). The CDR3 coding sequence is TGTGCCAGTAGGGCAGGCTTCGGATATGGCTACACCTTC. Its translation: CASRAGFGYGYTF.

The chain recombines TRBV19 with TRBJ1-5, with 11 bases aligning to TRBD1. Germline CDR1 and CDR2: LNHDA and SQIVND (reference sequence). J lost 6 bases, V lost 3 bases, and 4 bases had no gene match. CDR3 length: 15 amino acids. The CDR3 DNA is TGTGCCAGTAGTATGGGACAGGGGGATTTTCAGCCCCAGCATTTT. Translating gives CASSMGQGDFQPQHF.

This clone occurred once. V gene TRBV3-1 (or the pseudogene TRBV3-2) combines with J gene TRBJ2-1; 10 bases line up with TRBD2. Germline V CDR1 and CDR2: LGHDT, YNNKEL (reference sequence). Trimming at V came to 4 bases and at J to 9 bases, leaving 9 bases not matched to a gene. This CDR3 contains 15 residues. The CDR3 DNA follows: TGTGCCAGCAGCCCGGGAGCGGGAGGGCCGGGTGAGCAGTTCTTC. Protein product: CASSPGAGGPGEQFF.

The gene calls are TRBV3-1 (or the pseudogene TRBV3-2) and TRBJ2-5; 10 bases are a match to TRBD2. This CDR3 spans 14 amino acids. Per germline, CDR1 LGHDT and CDR2 YNNKEL (reference sequence). V lost 3 bases, J lost 7 bases, and 5 bases stayed unmatched. The CDR3 reads CASSQASGGWTQYF. CDR3 DNA sequence: TGTGCCAGCAGCCAGGCTAGCGGGGGTTGGACCCAGTACTTC.

The CDR3 sequence: CASSPDGQGKGYSNQPQHF. The CDR3 nucleotides read TGTGCCAGCAGCCCAGATGGACAGGGCAAGGGTTATAGCAATCAGCCCCAGCATTTT. The chain joins TRBV7-7 to TRBJ1-5; 8 bases agree with TRBD1. In germline, CDR1 is SSHAT, CDR2 FNYEAQ (reference sequence). This CDR3 spans 19 amino acids. J gave up 0 bases and V 5 bases, and 15 bases lay outside the gene matches.

The J gene is TRBJ2-3, the V gene TRBV5-1; TRBD1 matches 7 bases. The germline CDR1 and CDR2 sequences are SGHRS and YFSETQ. The CDR3 extends over 15 amino acids. The trim removed 0 bases at V and 3 bases at J, leaving 4 bases unmatched. The CDR3 bases are TGCGCCAGCAGCTTGGGGAGCAGGGGGACAGATACGCAGTATTTT. It encodes CASSLGSRGTDTQYF.

The chain couples TRBV6-5 to TRBJ2-3; TRBD2 aligns across 11 bases. Germline CDR1 reads MNHEY; CDR2 reads SVGAGI. The CDR3 consists of 15 residues. The junction had 6 bases not matched to a gene; V was cut back by 10 bases and J by 0 bases. CDR3 nucleotides: TGTGCCACCCGGACTAGCGGGTCTAGCACAGATACGCAGTATTTT. Protein product: CATRTSGSSTDTQYF.

This chain links TRBV19 with TRBJ1-3, with D tentatively TRBD1 (5 bases). V was shortened by 5 bases and J by 0 bases, with 14 bases between the two germline ends. Looked up from germline, CDR1 is LNHDA and CDR2 is SQIVND (reference sequence). This CDR3 has 16 amino acids. CDR3 nucleotide sequence: TGTGCCAGTAGTTTCACAGGAAGGCACTCTGGAAACACCATATATTTT. Its protein product is CASSFTGRHSGNTIYF.

The V and J genes are TRBV6-2 or TRBV6-3 and TRBJ2-1; 7 nucleotides match TRBD1. The CDR3 covers 13 residues. The J segment lost 4 bases and the V segment lost 5 bases, leaving 2 bases of the junction unmatched. In germline, CDR1 is MNHEY, CDR2 SVGEGT. The DNA for the CDR3 is TGTGCCAGCAGTAGGGACAGATACAATGAGCAGTTCTTC. Translation gives CASSRDRYNEQFF.

This CDR3 is CASSKDREYEQYF. In nucleotides, the CDR3 is TGTGCCAGTAGTAAGGACAGGGAGTACGAGCAGTACTTC. V gene TRBV19 combines with J gene TRBJ2-7; TRBD1 matches at 8 bases. V dropped 4 bases and J dropped 4; count of bases not matched to a gene: 3. The CDR3 length is 13 residues. Germline CDR1 and CDR2: LNHDA and SQIVND (reference sequence).

This chain connects TRBV5-4 to TRBJ1-5; D not resolved. The CDR3 spans 16 residues. Looked up from germline, CDR1 is SGHNT and CDR2 is YYREEE (reference sequence). V was shortened by 0 bases and J by 0 bases, with 10 bases between the two germline ends. The CDR3 coding sequence is TGTGCCAGCAGCTTGGGAGGGAGCCTTAGCAATCAGCCCCAGCATTTT. Translation gives CASSLGGSLSNQPQHF. Based on the CDR3 plus reference TRBV5-4 and TRBJ1-5, the full variable domain is ETGVTQSPTHLIKTRGQQVTLRCSSQSGHNTVSWYQQALGQGPQFIFQYYREEENGRGNFPPRFSGLQFPNYSSELNVNALELDDSALYLCASSLGGSLSNQPQHFGDGTRLSIL.

This chain links TRBV24-1 with TRBJ2-3; D is perhaps TRBD2 (5 bases). Germline V lookup: CDR1 KGHDR, CDR2 SFDVKD. Trimming cost V 0 bases and J 6 bases, with 9 bases left between them. The CDR3 totals 14 residues. The CDR3 DNA sequence: TGTGCCACCAGTGATTTGGGACTCCCGGATACGCAGTATTTT. Encoded protein: CATSDLGLPDTQYF.

The chain is built from TRBV4-1 and TRBJ2-1; TRBD2 agrees at 13 bases. Germline CDR1 and CDR2: MGHRA and YSYEKL. The CDR3 covers 16 residues. Germline trimming cut 4 bases from V and 5 bases from J; bases unmatched to any gene: 5. CDR3: CASSRRTSGSDNEQFF. DNA for the CDR3: TGCGCCAGCAGCCGCCGGACTAGCGGGAGCGACAATGAGCAGTTCTTC.

CDR3 residues: CASRRFGGFYEQYF. CDR3 DNA: TGTGCCAGCAGACGTTTCGGGGGATTCTACGAGCAGTACTTC. This chain connects TRBV11-2 to TRBJ2-7, with D perhaps matching TRBD2 (6 bases). CDR1 is SGHAT and CDR2 is FQNNGV in the germline V gene. The CDR3 runs 14 residues. The V gene lost 6 bases and the J gene lost 3 bases, with 15 bases spanning the gap.

The chain is built from TRBV9 and TRBJ2-2; possible D gene TRBD1, 6 bases. The CDR3 length is 17 residues. In germline, CDR1 is SGDLS, CDR2 YYNGEE. With 0 bases removed from V and 3 bases from J, the gap between germline ends came to 15 bases. The CDR3 region has the DNA TGTGCCAGCAGCGTAGCTGGGGCCAGGGGATACACCGGGGAGCTGTTTTTT. Protein product: CASSVAGARGYTGELFF.

The J gene is TRBJ1-1, the V gene TRBV18; D is unresolved. Per germline, CDR1 KGHSH and CDR2 LQKENI. Trimming left V 4 bases short and J 1 base short, with 13 bases between. The CDR3 totals 15 residues. The CDR3 protein is CASSQVLSGNTEAFF. The CDR3 nucleotides read TGTGCCAGCTCACAAGTGTTATCAGGGAACACTGAAGCTTTCTTT.

This sequence joins TRBV7-9 and TRBJ1-1; weak D call: TRBD1 (6 bases). CDR3 length equals 17 residues. Per the germline V gene, CDR1 is SEHNR and CDR2 is FQNEAQ (reference sequence). Trimming removed 0 bases at V and 4 bases at J, with 18 bases between. The CDR3 DNA sequence: TGTGCCAGCAGCTTAGCGGCCGGGGGGGCGGGAAGCACTGAAGCTTTCTTT. Its protein product is CASSLAAGGAGSTEAFF. Drawing the rest from reference TRBV7-9 and TRBJ1-1, the complete variable domain is DTGVSQNPRHKITKRGQNVTFRCDPISEHNRLYWYRQTLGQGPEFLTYFQNEAQLEKSRLLSDRFSAERPKGSFSTLEIQRTEQGDSAMYLCASSLAAGGAGSTEAFFGQGTRLTVV.

The rearrangement joins TRBV2 to TRBJ2-1, with D tentatively TRBD1 (5 bases). The V end lost 6 bases, the J end lost 0 bases, and 9 bases lay between the germline ends. The CDR3 is 14 residues long. In germline, CDR1 is SNHLY, CDR2 FYNNEI. The CDR3 DNA reads as TGTGCCAGCAGAACAGGCGTCTCCTACAATGAGCAGTTCTTC. Amino acids: CASRTGVSYNEQFF.